The sequence of this TCR beta chain was determined in a study of T cells in Graves' hyperthyroidism and ophthalmopathy. There were TCR beta CDR3 regions amplified from RNA transcripts. In the first-round RT-PCR of the TCR CDR3, the HTBI primer set was used. One entry per CDR3 protein results from TCRdb running MiXCR on the multiplex PCR reads. This sample has about 160,000 distinct CDR3 sequences, with about 9.4% found just once. This clonotype was detected only a few times. Its specificity is unknown. Study conclusions and caveats: Blood also carried most thyroid clonotypes expanded above 0.001. A 13 V-J signature model discriminated ophthalmopathy versus stable hyperthyroidism.

For the diagnoses, clinical symptoms, serum thyroxine and TRAb, thyroid ultrasound and orbital computed tomography were used. This CDR3 spans 13 amino acids. With V trimmed by 4 bases and J by 9 bases, 3 bases remained unmatched. Germline values: CDR1 MNHEY, CDR2 SMNVEV (reference sequence). This TCR came from a woman under 30 with Graves' hyperthyroidism that later progressed to Graves' ophthalmopathy. This chain connects TRBV27 to TRBJ1-6; 7 positions match TRBD1. Source material: blood. The CDR3 loop reads CASSWTGGSPLHF. CDR3 nucleotide sequence: TGTGCCAGCAGTTGGACAGGCGGTTCACCCCTCCACTTT.